The entry that follows covers one T cell receptor (beta chain) sequence. The sample comes from a study of shared clonotypes between healthy human individuals. Between the trimmed V and J ends, which lost 5 bases and 0 bases, there was a span of 26 bases. This CDR3 has 19 amino acids. CDR1 and CDR2 from the germline V gene are SGHAT and FQNNGV. Only in-frame clones appear in the TCRdb table, and some are missing; sequencing was by immunoSEQ multiplex PCR. The sample shows 2.3 million or so clones, 85% to 95% of them seen only once. The source is a man between 18 and 29 years old in good health. Some clones in this sample may be carry-over from other donors' samples. The genes are TRBV11-2 and TRBJ2-7; TRBD2 is a possible D gene (7 bases). Specimen: naive CD4+ T cells from PBMCs. As for subset: CD45RA+ positively selected. The CDR3 DNA is TGTGCCAGCAGCCCAAGAGAGGGGGGGCTGGTGCCTGCCTCCTACGAGCAGTACTTC. As protein: CASSPREGGLVPASYEQYF.